The TCR beta chain described here comes from a study of T cells in Graves' hyperthyroidism and ophthalmopathy (dated by TCRdb to about 2019). Turning to the overall study: Peripheral blood was sampled at the time of initial diagnosis, prior to any treatment. In addition, the study compared T-cell repertoires in thyroid tissue and in blood from five or six Graves' hyperthyroidism patients. To identify distinguishing TCR V-J signatures, a discovery cohort of about 100 patients was used, comprising 43 with Graves' ophthalmopathy and 55 to 65 with stable Graves' hyperthyroidism. The paper describes TCR Vbeta CDR3 sequencing of 130 to 150 peripheral blood samples, made up of 43 ophthalmopathy patients, approximately 76 hyperthyroidism patients and roughly 17 progressor patients. Whether ophthalmopathy could be predicted prospectively was tested in an independent validation cohort made up of under 20 hyperthyroidism patients plus 17 patients who later progressed to ophthalmopathy. The roughly 94 discovery patients were randomly split 7:3 into training and test sets. Once sampling was done, hyperthyroidism patients were given methimazole at a starting dose of 30 mg daily, whereas ophthalmopathy patients were given high-dose intravenous methylprednisolone. Here is what the overall study found, with its caveats: No statistical method was used to fix the sample size in advance, and group allocation was not hidden from the investigators. Ophthalmopathy was separated from stable hyperthyroidism by a 13 V-J signature model, with about 88% sensitivity and approximately 84% specificity obtained in cross-validation and 80%/75% obtained in testing. In validation, progression to ophthalmopathy was predicted by the model with nearly 71% sensitivity and under 85% specificity, a median of roughly 6.4 months before onset. Most expanded thyroid clonotypes (frequency above 0.001) were also detected in blood, a finding suggesting that blood repertoires may reflect thyroid immune responses.

TCR beta CDR3 regions were amplified from RNA transcripts. A first-round RT-PCR of the TCR CDR3 used the HTBI primer set with the Qiagen OneStep RT-PCR kit. Libraries were constructed in a second round of multiplex PCR, after which size selection and purification were carried out. The libraries were sequenced on an Illumina HiSeq2000 using paired-end 100 bp reads. The study's processing was this. SOAPnuke was used to process the raw data, with reads discarded if the reads contained adapters or uncalled bases, had a mean Phred below 15, or lacked an exact constant-primer or identifier match. COPE v1.2.5 was used to merge the high-quality paired reads, and each unique nucleotide sequence was defined as a clonotype. MiTCR v1.1 was used to align clonotypes to the IMGT TRBV, TRBD and TRBJ reference segments. The analysis was restricted to V-J combinations with a frequency above 0.0001, which together covered 99.2% of the repertoires. A TCS score was defined as the ratio between F50 (clonal expansion) and ExV (chaos), using BLOSUM62-based TCRdist between CDR3 peptides within each V-J. Welch's t-statistics and random forest reduced several hundred V-J features to 13, which were used in a naive Bayes classifier (R e1071). Using fastp trimming at Q25 and MiXCR clonotype assembly, TCRdb reanalyzed the public sequencing data and kept in-frame beta chains. Rows matching on CDR3 protein sequence are summarized as one entry with the most common DNA and genes. The V and J calls were not made by the authors but by TCRdb's processing. This sample lists about 380,000 distinct CDR3 sequences; around an eighth were detected once. The ten most abundant clones make up roughly 20% of the sample.

From its cysteine to its phenylalanine, the CDR3 spans 15 amino acids. CDR3 DNA is the only sequence kept; it has 45 bases, read in frame from the first base. In the germline V gene, CDR1 corresponds to SGHTA and CDR2 to FQGTGA. Trimmed from V: 5 bases; trimmed from J: 4 bases; junction bases lacking a gene match: 10. This clonotype was seen many times. The target of this receptor is not known. It has no much larger one-base neighbor in the sample; base qualities were not kept. Hyperthyroidism patients were newly diagnosed, with disease duration under 2 months, and aged 18 to 65 years. Exclusion was applied to patients with uncontrolled infections, other autoimmune diseases, pregnancy or lactation. Diagnoses were established on the basis of clinical symptoms, serum thyroxine and TRAb, thyroid ultrasound, and orbital computed tomography. Blood from progressor patients was drawn when they were first diagnosed with hyperthyroidism, before any ophthalmopathy symptoms appeared. Ficoll-Paque density gradient centrifugation was used to isolate PBMCs from about 9.4 ml of fresh peripheral blood. Patients classed as progressors first received a Graves' hyperthyroidism diagnosis and then went on to develop ophthalmopathy during follow-up. Trizol reagent was used to extract total RNA, and RNA quality was then checked on an Agilent 2100 Bioanalyzer.

This sequence was found in a man younger than 45 with Graves' hyperthyroidism that later progressed to Graves' ophthalmopathy. The V and J genes are TRBV7-3 and TRBJ1-1; TRBD1 lines up with 7 middle nucleotides. Input material: blood. For the CDR3, the sequence is CASSQQPGGSTEAFF. The bases are TGTGCCAGCAGCCAACAACCAGGGGGTAGCACTGAAGCTTTCTTT.